This T cell receptor beta chain was obtained from a study of PD-1 blockade in classical Hodgkin lymphoma. About the research overall: A 3 mg/kg intravenous dose of nivolumab was received by patients every 2 weeks.

In its sample, this clone was seen a few times. Its antigen is still unknown. Time point here: cycle 4 day 1 (C4D1), after 5 to 7 weeks of nivolumab. All patients experienced relapse after autologous stem cell transplantation, and brentuximab vedotin exposure was variable. The study purified CD4+ T cells from thawed PBMCs using magnetic negative selection. Complete response, partial response or progressive disease constituted the best response categories observed. V dropped 3 bases and J dropped 7 bases, with 16 bases sitting between them. Germline-derived CDR1 and CDR2 are KGHSH and LQKENI. This CDR3 has 15 amino acids. Study observations and caveats: Complete responders possessed baseline diversity comparable to newly diagnosed patients. CD4+ TCR diversity, unlike CD8+, rose significantly by C4D1.

Using immunoSEQ multiplex PCR, the repertoire was profiled, and TCRdb retains in-frame clones only, with some absent. This table has some 30,000 clones, roughly 80% appearing once. Sample: CD4+ T cells from blood, taken before the fourth cycle of nivolumab. V and J are TRBV18 and TRBJ1-5; D possibly corresponds to TRBD1 (5 bases). The source is a human donor with classical Hodgkin lymphoma. The CDR3 reads CASSPLEGQGQPQHF. CDR3 bases: TGTGCCAGCTCACCCCTTGAGGGGCAAGGGCAGCCCCAGCATTTT.